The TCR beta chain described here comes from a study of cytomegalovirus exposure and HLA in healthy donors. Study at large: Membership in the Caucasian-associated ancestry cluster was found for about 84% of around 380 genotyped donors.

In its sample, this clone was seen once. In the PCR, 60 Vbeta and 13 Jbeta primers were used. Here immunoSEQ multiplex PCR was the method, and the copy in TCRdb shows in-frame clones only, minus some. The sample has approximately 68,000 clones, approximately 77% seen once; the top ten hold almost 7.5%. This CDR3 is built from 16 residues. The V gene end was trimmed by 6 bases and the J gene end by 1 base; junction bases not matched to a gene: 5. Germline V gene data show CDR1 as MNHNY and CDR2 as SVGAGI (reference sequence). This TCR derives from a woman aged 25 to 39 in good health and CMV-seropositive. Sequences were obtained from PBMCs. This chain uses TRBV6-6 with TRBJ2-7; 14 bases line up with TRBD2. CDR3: CASRGLAGAISYEQYF. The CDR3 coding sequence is TGTGCCAGCAGGGGACTAGCGGGAGCCATATCCTACGAGCAGTACTTC.